This T cell receptor beta chain was retrieved from a study of blood T cell repertoires in COVID-19. Study-level background: Specimens from acute and convalescent COVID-19 originated in the United States, Italy and Spain. T cells, B-cell-depleted T cells, or PBMCs supplied cDNA or gDNA.

Germline-derived CDR1 and CDR2 are SGDLS and YYNGEE. The CDR3 runs 15 residues. Germline trimming cut 4 bases from V and 5 bases from J; bases unmatched to any gene: 5. Original data processing: Amplification of reference gene primers provided the estimated nucleated cell counts. Method: immunoSEQ multiplex PCR; TCRdb's copy keeps in-frame clones and lacks some. D and trimming were read from the DNA, whereas the V and J calls and clone size are those reported in that table. The table includes roughly 100,000 clones, around 87% detected once. The specimen sequenced was peripheral blood. J is TRBJ2-1 and V is TRBV9; 11 positions match TRBD2. This sequence was found in a man between 45 and 60 years old with active or convalescent COVID-19. CDR3 bases: TGTGCCAGCAGCTGGGGACTAGCGGTTAACAATGAGCAGTTCTTC. Its protein is CASSWGLAVNNEQFF.